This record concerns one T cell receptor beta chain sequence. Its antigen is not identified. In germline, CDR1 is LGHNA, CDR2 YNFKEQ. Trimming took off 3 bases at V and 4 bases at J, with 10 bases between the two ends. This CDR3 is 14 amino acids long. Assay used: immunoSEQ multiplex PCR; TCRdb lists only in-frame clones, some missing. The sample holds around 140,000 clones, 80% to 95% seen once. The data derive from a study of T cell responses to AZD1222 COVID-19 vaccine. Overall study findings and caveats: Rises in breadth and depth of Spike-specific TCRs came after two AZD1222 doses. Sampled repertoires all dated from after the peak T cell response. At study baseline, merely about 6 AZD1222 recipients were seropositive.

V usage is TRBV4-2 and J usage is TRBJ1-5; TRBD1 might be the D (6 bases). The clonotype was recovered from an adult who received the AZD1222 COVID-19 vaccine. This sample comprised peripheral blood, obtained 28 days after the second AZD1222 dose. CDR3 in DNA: TGTGCCAGCAGCCAGGTCAGGGGAAATCAGCCCCAGCATTTT. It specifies CASSQVRGNQPQHF.